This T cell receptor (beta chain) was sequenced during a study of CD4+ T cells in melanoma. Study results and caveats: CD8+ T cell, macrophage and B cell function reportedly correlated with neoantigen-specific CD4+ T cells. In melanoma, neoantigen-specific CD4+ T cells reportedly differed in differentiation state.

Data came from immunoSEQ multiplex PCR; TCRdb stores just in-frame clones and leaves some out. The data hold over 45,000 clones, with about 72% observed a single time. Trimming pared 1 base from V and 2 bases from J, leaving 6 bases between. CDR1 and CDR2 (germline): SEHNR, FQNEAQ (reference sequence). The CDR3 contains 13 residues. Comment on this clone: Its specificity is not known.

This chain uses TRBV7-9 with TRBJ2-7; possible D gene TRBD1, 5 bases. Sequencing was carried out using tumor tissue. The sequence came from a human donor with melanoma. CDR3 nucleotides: TGTGCCAGCAGCTTAGGCAGGGCCTACGAGCAGTACTTC. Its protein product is CASSLGRAYEQYF.